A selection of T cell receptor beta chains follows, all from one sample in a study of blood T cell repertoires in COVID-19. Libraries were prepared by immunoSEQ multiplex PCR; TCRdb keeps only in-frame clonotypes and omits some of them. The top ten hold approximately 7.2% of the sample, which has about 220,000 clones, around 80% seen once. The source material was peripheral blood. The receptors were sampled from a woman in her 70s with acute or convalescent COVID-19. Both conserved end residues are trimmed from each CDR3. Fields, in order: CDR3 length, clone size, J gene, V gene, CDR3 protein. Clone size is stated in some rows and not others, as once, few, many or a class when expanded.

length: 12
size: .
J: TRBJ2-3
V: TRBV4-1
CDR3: ASVDRGARDTQY

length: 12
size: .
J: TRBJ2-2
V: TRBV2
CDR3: ASSARVNTGELF

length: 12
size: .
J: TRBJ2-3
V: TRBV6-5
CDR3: ASSQTGLTDTQY

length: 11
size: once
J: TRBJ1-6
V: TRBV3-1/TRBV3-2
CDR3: ASKGQGNSPLH

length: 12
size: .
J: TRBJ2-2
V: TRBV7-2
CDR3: ASSSKRGLGELF

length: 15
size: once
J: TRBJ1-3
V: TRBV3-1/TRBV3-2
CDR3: ASSPRGPLFSGNTIY

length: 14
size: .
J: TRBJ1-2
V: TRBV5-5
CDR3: ASSTLPGGANYGYT

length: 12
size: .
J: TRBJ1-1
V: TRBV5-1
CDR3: ASSSQGADTEAF

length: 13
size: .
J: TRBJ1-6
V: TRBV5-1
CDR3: ASSRGQTQNSPLH

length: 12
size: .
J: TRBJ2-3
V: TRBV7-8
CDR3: ASSLFTETDTQY

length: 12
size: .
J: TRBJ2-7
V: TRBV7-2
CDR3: ASSLGSLAYEQY

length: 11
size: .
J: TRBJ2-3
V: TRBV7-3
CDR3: ASSLSLTDTQY

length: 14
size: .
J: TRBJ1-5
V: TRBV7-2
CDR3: ASSTPSGSFGQPQH

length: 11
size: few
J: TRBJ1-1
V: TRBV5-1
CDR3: ASSSQGNTEAF

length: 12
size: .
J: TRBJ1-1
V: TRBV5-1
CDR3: ASSSGQPNTEAF

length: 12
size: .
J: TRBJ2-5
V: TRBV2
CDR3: ASADFRGMETQY

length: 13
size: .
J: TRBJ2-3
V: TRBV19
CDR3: ASQGLSASTDTQY

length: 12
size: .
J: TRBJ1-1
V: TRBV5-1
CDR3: ASSFVSGSTEAF

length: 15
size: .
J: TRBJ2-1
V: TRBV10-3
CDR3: AISETLAGGRRDEQF

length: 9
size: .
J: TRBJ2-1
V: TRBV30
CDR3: AWIRGNEQF

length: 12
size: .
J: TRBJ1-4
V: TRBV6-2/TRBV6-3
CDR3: ASSTGGTNEKLF

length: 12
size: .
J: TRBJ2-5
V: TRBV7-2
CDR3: ASSLSSRTETQY

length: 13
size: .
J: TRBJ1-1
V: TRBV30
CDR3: AWSVPGSPFTEAF

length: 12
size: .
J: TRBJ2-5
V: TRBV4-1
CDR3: ASSPRGLEETQY